Following are 28 T cell receptor beta chains from one sample sequenced in a study of identical twins. TCRdb re-derived calls from the 5' RACE reads in MiXCR, one entry per CDR3 protein. This table has around 370,000 distinct CDR3 sequences, roughly 10% appearing once. What was sequenced was naive T cells sorted from blood. The origin of the receptors is a woman aged 50 to 60 in good health.

The chain combines TRBV4-2 with TRBJ2-1; the match to TRBD2 covers 12 bases. Germline CDR1 LGHNA, CDR2 YNFKEQ. The V and J ends lost 6 bases and 6 bases, in that order; junction bases with no gene match: 12. This CDR3 has 17 residues. The CDR3 DNA sequence: TGTGCCAGCAGTCCTTCCTGGACTAGCGGGAAGGTCAATGAGCAGTTCTTC. This encodes CASSPSWTSGKVNEQFF.

This clonotype has a count of ten or more. J is TRBJ2-2 and V is TRBV4-1, with 10 nucleotides matching TRBD2. From germline, CDR1 is MGHRA and CDR2 YSYEKL. Losses at the gene ends were 0 bases for V and 1 base for J; bases not matched to a gene: 5. CDR3 size: 18 residues. The CDR3 region is CASSQDPTSGVNTGELFF. CDR3 nucleotide sequence: TGCGCCAGCAGCCAAGATCCTACTAGCGGGGTGAACACCGGGGAGCTGTTTTTT.

The table lists this clonotype with a count of one. V and J are TRBV11-2 and TRBJ2-7, with 9 bases that match TRBD2. Germline trimming cut 6 bases from V and 1 base from J; bases unmatched to any gene: 7. The CDR3 length is 15 residues. The germline V gene encodes CDR1 SGHAT and CDR2 FQNNGV. The DNA of the CDR3 is TGTGCCAGCAGGCCTCTAGCGGGAAATTCCTACGAGCAGTACTTC. It yields the protein CASRPLAGNSYEQYF. The full variable domain, in which reference TRBV11-2 and TRBJ2-7 provide the parts outside the CDR3, is EAGVAQSPRYKIIEKRQSVAFWCNPISGHATLYWYQQILGQGPKLLIQFQNNGVVDDSQLPKDRFSAERLKGVDSTLKIQPAKLEDSAVYLCASRPLAGNSYEQYFGPGTRLTVT.

The gene calls are TRBV5-5 and TRBJ2-1; D perhaps matches TRBD2 (6 bases). The germline CDR1 and CDR2 sequences are SGHKS and YYEKEE (reference sequence). CDR3 size: 15 residues. Trimming shortened V by 2 bases and J by 4 bases, and 13 bases separated the two germline ends. This chain's CDR3 is CASSLGGNMYNEQFF. CDR3 coding DNA: TGTGCCAGCAGCTTAGGCGGGAACATGTACAATGAGCAGTTCTTC.

This clonotype was found many times. The V call is TRBV20-1, the J call TRBJ1-1; 7 nucleotides match TRBD1. This CDR3 is 12 amino acids long. Germline V gene data show CDR1 as DFQATT and CDR2 as SNEGSKA (reference sequence). V shed 6 bases, J shed 6 bases, and the junction held 7 bases outside the gene matches. CDR3 in amino acids: CSARTGAAEAFF. The CDR3 nucleotides are TGCAGTGCAAGGACAGGAGCCGCTGAAGCTTTCTTT.

This chain uses TRBV5-5 with TRBJ2-1, with unresolved D. CDR3 size: 17 residues. Trimming took off 3 bases at V and 0 bases at J, with 16 bases between the two ends. The germline CDR1 and CDR2 sequences are SGHKS and YYEKEE (reference sequence). The CDR3: CASSYHTVTRSYNEQFF. The CDR3 DNA is TGTGCCAGCAGCTACCATACGGTCACCCGCTCCTACAATGAGCAGTTCTTC.

The gene calls are TRBV5-4 and TRBJ2-1; tentative D call: TRBD2 (7 bases). CDR3 length: 18 residues. Germline V gene lookup returns CDR1 SGHNT and CDR2 YYREEE (reference sequence). V was shortened by 2 bases and J by 7 bases, with 25 bases between the two germline ends. CDR3 sequence: CASSLSGAGEGRTNEQFF. The CDR3 DNA reads as TGTGCCAGCAGCTTATCGGGGGCGGGAGAAGGGAGAACGAATGAGCAGTTCTTC.

The CDR3 coding sequence is TGTGCCAGCAGCGTAGGGGACCTTTCAACTAATGAAAAACTGTTTTTT. This translates into CASSVGDLSTNEKLFF. The rearrangement links TRBV9 to TRBJ1-4; TRBD1 might be the D (5 bases). Germline assignment: CDR1 SGDLS and CDR2 YYNGEE. CDR3 size: 16 residues. Between the trimmed V and J ends, which lost 0 bases and 0 bases, there was a span of 9 bases.

This clonotype came up many times. This chain joins TRBV29-1 and TRBJ2-7; no firm D call. This CDR3 is 16 amino acids long. The V end was cut by 0 bases, the J end by 0 bases, with 15 bases between. The germline V gene has CDR1 SQVTM and CDR2 ANQGSEA. The CDR3 DNA follows: TGCAGCGTTGAAGATAAGGGCAGCAAGGGCTCCTACGAGCAGTACTTC. It encodes CSVEDKGSKGSYEQYF.

The chain links TRBV20-1 to TRBJ2-1, with 11 bases aligning to TRBD2. From germline, CDR1 is DFQATT and CDR2 SNEGSKA (reference sequence). V gave up 1 base and J gave up 7 bases; unmatched junction bases: 6. CDR3 length equals 15 residues. The CDR3 reads CSARATSGILNEQFF. Here the CDR3 DNA reads TGCAGTGCTAGAGCGACTAGCGGGATTTTGAATGAGCAGTTCTTC.

Ten or more counts support this clonotype. The chain is built from TRBV20-1 and TRBJ1-5; 9 nucleotides line up with TRBD1. The junction had 3 bases not matched to a gene; V was cut back by 3 bases and J by 6 bases. CDR3 length: 13 residues. Germline-derived CDR1 and CDR2 are DFQATT and SNEGSKA (reference sequence). The CDR3 spells CSARGQGTQPQHF. The CDR3 coding sequence is TGCAGTGCTAGGGGACAGGGTACTCAGCCCCAGCATTTT.

The chain couples TRBV2 to TRBJ2-1, with D tentatively TRBD2 (6 bases). CDR1 and CDR2 (germline): SNHLY, FYNNEI. V was trimmed by 8 bases and J by 4 bases, leaving 12 bases between them. The CDR3 contains 13 residues. DNA for the CDR3: TGTGCCAGCGTACTAGCTGAATACAATGAGCAGTTCTTC. This encodes CASVLAEYNEQFF.

This clonotype was found many times. The chain has TRBV29-1 and TRBJ2-1, with TRBD2 matching 7 bases. The CDR3 spans 15 residues. Trimming took 4 bases from V and 9 from J; bases not matched to a gene: 15. CDR1 is SQVTM and CDR2 is ANQGSEA in the germline V gene. The CDR3 loop reads CSVVGGTKGFGEQFF. For the CDR3, the DNA is TGCAGCGTTGTGGGTGGGACTAAGGGATTCGGTGAGCAGTTCTTC.

DNA for the CDR3: TGTGCCAGCAGTGAAAACGGGAGGCCTTCCTACAATGAGCAGTTCTTC. Translation gives CASSENGRPSYNEQFF. V is TRBV2 and J is TRBJ2-1; 7 bases line up with TRBD2. From germline, CDR1 is SNHLY and CDR2 FYNNEI. V was clipped by 2 bases and J by 1 base; unmatched bases: 5. The CDR3 length is 16 residues.

The table lists this clonotype with a few counts. The rearrangement uses TRBV19 and TRBJ2-1, with D hard to call. The CDR3 has 11 amino acids. Deletions cut 1 base from V and 8 bases from J, with 3 bases between. Germline CDR1 is LNHDA and CDR2 is SQIVND (reference sequence). The CDR3 loop is CASSIVDEQFF. DNA for the CDR3: TGTGCCAGTAGTATAGTCGATGAGCAGTTCTTC.

This chain joins TRBV3-1 and TRBJ2-3; D is uncertain. V was shortened by 3 bases and J by 2 bases, with 6 bases between the two germline ends. The CDR3 runs to 13 residues. Germline V CDR1 and CDR2: LGHDT, YNNKEL (reference sequence). The CDR3: CASSQTDTDTQYF. The CDR3 DNA is TGTGCCAGCAGCCAGACTGACACAGATACGCAGTATTTT.

The CDR3 DNA reads TGCGCCAGCAGCCCCATGGGGGTTCCTGGCTACACCTTC. Translation gives CASSPMGVPGYTF. The gene calls are TRBV5-1 and TRBJ1-2; possible D gene TRBD1, 5 bases. The germline CDR1 and CDR2 sequences are SGHRS and YFSETQ. This CDR3 region has 13 residues. Trimming removed 4 bases at V and 7 bases at J, with 14 bases between.

This clonotype was observed at least ten times. The chain links TRBV27 to TRBJ1-2, with TRBD1 matching 7 bases. The V and J ends lost 8 bases and 6 bases, in that order; junction bases with no gene match: 15. There are 15 residues in the CDR3. Germline CDR1 is MNHEY and CDR2 is SMNVEV (reference sequence). This chain's CDR3 is CASGISRGGANGYTF. The CDR3 bases are TGTGCCAGCGGCATATCGAGAGGGGGCGCAAATGGCTACACCTTC.

This clonotype has a handful of counts. The chain combines TRBV25-1 with TRBJ2-5, with D perhaps TRBD1 (6 bases). Deletions cut 5 bases from V and 7 bases from J, with 17 bases between. Germline CDR1 reads MGHDK; CDR2 reads SYGVNS. The CDR3 consists of 14 residues. CDR3 coding DNA: TGTGCCAGCAGTCCAGGGGCCTCCGGTGTGACCCAGTACTTC. Amino acids: CASSPGASGVTQYF.

This sequence joins TRBV12-3 or TRBV12-4 and TRBJ1-2, with 9 bases lining up with TRBD1. With V trimmed by 5 bases and J by 7 bases, 5 bases remained unmatched. The CDR3 spans 13 residues. Here the CDR3 reads CASSPPTGGGYTF. The CDR3 bases are TGTGCCAGCAGTCCCCCGACAGGGGGTGGCTACACCTTC.

The table lists this clonotype with many counts. The chain employs TRBV5-5 and TRBJ2-1, with D perhaps matching TRBD2 (5 bases). Trimming took off 4 bases at V and 2 bases at J, with 16 bases between the two ends. CDR3 length equals 16 residues. Germline CDR1 SGHKS, CDR2 YYEKEE (reference sequence). In DNA, the CDR3 is TGTGCCAGCAGCCGTAGGCTAGCAGATCCCTACAATGAGCAGTTCTTC. The encoded protein is CASSRRLADPYNEQFF.

This clonotype was recorded many times. This chain joins TRBV20-1 and TRBJ2-1; D may be TRBD2 (6 bases). The CDR3 totals 14 residues. Germline CDR1 is DFQATT and CDR2 is SNEGSKA (reference sequence). Trimming removed 3 bases from V and 10 bases from J, with 19 bases in between. CDR3 DNA: TGCAGTGCTAGTGGGGTCGCCTCTGGGAGGGAGCAGTTCTTC. Translated: CSASGVASGREQFF.

V usage is TRBV19 and J usage is TRBJ2-2; D might be TRBD1 (6 bases). Per germline, CDR1 LNHDA and CDR2 SQIVND (reference sequence). There are 14 residues in the CDR3. Trimming stripped 6 bases from V and 1 base from J, with 9 bases between. CDR3 DNA: TGTGCCAGTAGGCCGGGACAGAACACCGGGGAGCTGTTTTTT. Its translation: CASRPGQNTGELFF.

The sample holds a few counts of this clonotype. The rearrangement uses TRBV20-1 and TRBJ1-5; D gene uncertain. Trimming stripped 0 bases from V and 6 bases from J, with 12 bases between. Germline values: CDR1 DFQATT, CDR2 SNEGSKA (reference sequence). The CDR3 consists of 14 residues. The CDR3 loop is CSARDSQAGQPQHF. The CDR3 nucleotides are TGCAGTGCTAGAGATAGTCAGGCAGGTCAGCCCCAGCATTTT.

This clonotype has more than one count but fewer than ten. The chain couples TRBV27 to TRBJ2-7; 8 nucleotides match TRBD1. V lost 5 bases, J lost 4 bases, and 7 bases stayed unmatched. CDR3 length: 14 residues. Germline V gives CDR1 MNHEY, CDR2 SMNVEV (reference sequence). The CDR3 nucleotides are TGTGCCAGCAGTATCGGGACAGGTCCTTACGAGCAGTACGTC. It is translated as CASSIGTGPYEQYV.

This clonotype has only a few counts. This chain connects TRBV5-5 to TRBJ1-2; D gene uncertain. Trimming left V 1 base short and J 7 bases short, with 14 bases between. CDR3 length equals 14 residues. Per germline, CDR1 SGHKS and CDR2 YYEKEE (reference sequence). The CDR3: CASSLFGRASGYTF. In DNA form, the CDR3 reads TGTGCCAGCAGCTTGTTCGGTAGGGCCTCTGGCTACACCTTC.

The rearrangement joins TRBV7-8 to TRBJ1-1; tentatively, D is TRBD1 (5 bases). Germline-derived CDR1 and CDR2 are SGHVS and FQNEAQ. Trimming took off 5 bases at V and 4 bases at J, with 17 bases between the two ends. This CDR3 is built from 15 residues. CDR3 loop: CASSPDRAVGTEAFF. CDR3 bases: TGTGCCAGCAGCCCAGACAGAGCGGTGGGCACTGAAGCTTTCTTT.

V is TRBV7-8 and J is TRBJ2-2; TRBD2 matches at 7 bases. J gave up 0 bases and V 5 bases, and 9 bases lay outside the gene matches. Germline V CDR1 and CDR2: SGHVS, FQNEAQ. This CDR3 has 17 residues. In nucleotides, the CDR3 is TGTGCCAGCAGCCATCAAGCGGGACTCACGAACACCGGGGAGCTGTTTTTT. It is translated as CASSHQAGLTNTGELFF.